The 8 T cell receptor beta chains below come from one sample, sequenced in a study of T cell repertoires in cytomegalovirus infection. TCRdb re-analysed the reads in MiXCR, keeping a single row per CDR3 protein. This table holds approximately 750,000 distinct CDR3 sequences, less than 40% found once. The sequencing input was PBMCs. These receptor sequences come from a human donor in good health (CMV status not recorded). Some clones in this sample may be carry-over from other donors' samples.

The chain uses TRBV12-3 or TRBV12-4 and TRBJ1-5, with D maybe TRBD1 (6 bases). CDR3 length equals 16 residues. V was clipped by 5 bases and J by 5 bases, with 19 bases between them. The CDR3 reads CASSPFRGVGDQPQHF. CDR3 nucleotide sequence: TGTGCCAGCAGTCCGTTCAGGGGAGTGGGCGATCAGCCCCAGCATTTT.

In its sample, this clonotype was seen a few times. As DNA, the CDR3 is TGTGCCAGCAGTGTCGGGACTAGGGCGAAAGAGACCCAGTACTTC. Its translation is CASSVGTRAKETQYF. The chain carries TRBV28 and TRBJ2-5; the match to TRBD2 covers 8 bases. The CDR3 contains 15 residues. J lost 3 bases, V lost 5 bases, and 8 bases had no gene match. CDR1 and CDR2 (germline): MDHEN, SYDVKM.

V and J are TRBV7-2 and TRBJ2-7; D is undetermined. The CDR3 has 13 amino acids. Looked up from germline, CDR1 is SGHTA and CDR2 is FQGNSA. V lost 5 bases, J lost 7 bases, and 15 bases lay in between. CDR3 nucleotides: TGTGCCAGCAGCACACCCTTTGACGGGGAGCAGTACTTC. Protein product: CASSTPFDGEQYF.

V is TRBV12-3 or TRBV12-4 and J is TRBJ2-2; D perhaps matches TRBD1 (6 bases). Trimming left V 2 bases short and J 6 bases short, with 19 bases between. This CDR3 is 17 amino acids long. CDR3 region: CASSLSFGQRMAGELFF. For the CDR3, the DNA is TGTGCCAGCAGTTTAAGTTTCGGACAGCGTATGGCCGGGGAGCTGTTTTTT.

The V and J genes are TRBV4-2 and TRBJ1-5; TRBD1 matches 7 bases. The trim removed 0 bases at V and 1 base at J, leaving 0 bases unmatched. Germline CDR1 reads LGHNA; CDR2 reads YNFKEQ. The CDR3 is 15 amino acids. CDR3 in amino acids: CASSQEGQSNQPQHF. The DNA for the CDR3 is TGTGCCAGCAGCCAAGAGGGACAGAGCAATCAGCCCCAGCATTTT.

The table lists this clonotype with a few counts. The J gene is TRBJ2-5, the V gene TRBV7-3; 9 bases are shared with TRBD1. From germline, CDR1 is SGHTA and CDR2 FQGTGA. The V gene end was trimmed by 8 bases and the J gene end by 5 bases; junction bases not matched to a gene: 9. The CDR3 covers 14 residues. The CDR3 reads CASAGTGRGETQYF. The CDR3 region has the DNA TGTGCCAGCGCCGGGACAGGGCGAGGGGAGACCCAGTACTTC. Using reference TRBV7-3 and TRBJ2-5 for the parts outside the CDR3, the full variable domain is GAGVSQTPSNKVTEKGKYVELRCDPISGHTALYWYRQSLGQGPEFLIYFQGTGAADDSGLPNDRFFAVRPEGSVSTLKIQRTERGDSAVYLCASAGTGRGETQYFGPGTRLLVL.

This chain connects TRBV5-4 to TRBJ2-2; 14 bases agree with TRBD2. The V gene's germline CDR1 is SGHNT and CDR2 YYREEE (reference sequence). This CDR3 has 17 amino acids. J was trimmed by 7 bases and V by 3 bases; bases with no gene match: 8. Here the CDR3 reads CASSSGTSGSLNGELFF. The CDR3 DNA is TGTGCCAGCAGCTCAGGGACTAGCGGGAGTTTAAACGGGGAGCTGTTTTTT.

This chain uses TRBV7-6 with TRBJ2-7; D unresolved. CDR3 size: 11 residues. Trimming removed 1 base from V and 12 bases from J, with 10 bases in between. From germline, CDR1 is SGHVS and CDR2 FNYEAQ. CDR3: CASSLGSRLYF. The CDR3 nucleotides read TGTGCCAGCAGCTTAGGTTCCAGGCTGTACTTC.